A single sample is the source of the 6 T cell receptor beta chains below, sequenced in a study of CD8+CD57+ T cells in acquired aplastic anemia. Those patients picked for sequencing had displayed CD8+CD57+ cell expansion on flow cytometry. Researchers used genomic DNA as the template to profile TCR beta VDJ and CDR3. TCRdb re-called the reads through MiXCR, storing one row per CDR3 protein. The top ten clones hold just under 20% of a sample with more than 200,000 distinct CDR3 sequences, approximately 51% of them seen once. The sequenced material came from sorted CD4+, CD8+, or CD8+CD57+ T cells (not recorded which) from PBMCs. Receptors originate from a human donor with aplastic anemia.

The V and J genes are TRBV7-2 and TRBJ2-7; TRBD1 agrees at 7 bases. Germline CDR1 and CDR2: SGHTA and FQGNSA. With V trimmed by 5 bases and J by 4 bases, 8 bases remained unmatched. The CDR3 runs 14 residues. The CDR3 loop reads CASSPQGTDYEQYF. CDR3 sequence (DNA): TGTGCCAGCAGCCCACAGGGGACAGATTACGAGCAGTACTTC.

Comment on this clonotype: This may stem from a read error, because a much larger clone lies one nucleotide away. V is TRBV5-8 and J is TRBJ1-5; D call uncertain. The V gene's germline CDR1 is SGHTS and CDR2 YDEGEE. The CDR3 contains 14 residues. Trimming pared 4 bases from V and 0 bases from J, leaving 8 bases between. The CDR3 nucleotides read TGTGCCAGCAGCCCCTGGAATAGCAATCAGCCCCAGCATTTT. This translates into CASSPWNSNQPQHF.

The V and J genes are TRBV10-2 and TRBJ2-7, with 11 bases that match TRBD2. The V segment lost 6 bases and the J segment 1 base; nucleotides outside the gene matches: 11. The CDR3 is 17 residues long. Germline CDR1 WSHSY, CDR2 SAAADI. CDR3 protein: CASSQDHGTSGSYEQYF. CDR3 sequence (DNA): TGCGCCAGCAGCCAAGATCATGGGACTAGCGGATCCTACGAGCAGTACTTC.

The chain links TRBV12-3 or TRBV12-4 to TRBJ2-7, with 9 bases fitting TRBD1. This CDR3 has 16 amino acids. The V and J ends lost 6 bases and 5 bases, in that order; junction bases with no gene match: 14. CDR3 sequence: CASSQGLGQGRHEQYF. CDR3 nucleotides: TGTGCCAGCAGCCAAGGTCTCGGACAGGGGCGGCACGAGCAGTACTTC.

Notes on this clonotype: With a much larger clone just one base away, this may be a read error. The chain is built from TRBV14 and TRBJ1-2, with 7 positions matching TRBD1. This CDR3 comprises 13 residues. V shed 8 bases and J 7 bases; nucleotides not matched to a gene: 10. Germline CDR1 SGHDN, CDR2 FVKESK. The CDR3 here is CASGPRTGFGYTF. CDR3 coding DNA: TGTGCCAGCGGCCCTAGGACAGGCTTTGGCTACACCTTC.

The rearrangement links TRBV7-9 to TRBJ1-2; D is ambiguous. V was clipped by 0 bases and J by 4 bases, with 15 bases between them. This CDR3 region has 16 residues. Germline V gene lookup returns CDR1 SEHNR and CDR2 FQNEAQ (reference sequence). For the CDR3, the DNA is TGTGCCAGCAGCTTAGCGCAGGCATGGACGACCTATGGCTACACCTTC. Translating it yields CASSLAQAWTTYGYTF.